These 31 T cell receptor beta chains came from one sample sequenced in a study of identifying expanded T cells in peripheral blood. Produced via immunoSEQ multiplex PCR; TCRdb's table is partial and in-frame only. The repertoire holds tens of thousands of clones, with roughly 84% as singletons. Sequences were obtained from blood. The receptors shown here come from a person aged 18 to 75 in good health.

This clone appeared a few times. The V gene is TRBV29-1, the J gene TRBJ1-1; D not resolved. Trimming took 5 bases from V and 4 from J, leaving 17 bases between them. The CDR3 covers 14 residues. Germline V gene data show CDR1 as SQVTM and CDR2 as ANQGSEA. The CDR3 DNA is TGCAGCGTTACTTCCCTCGGGATTGGCACTGAAGCTTTCTTT. The encoded protein is CSVTSLGIGTEAFF. The whole variable domain, remainder taken from reference TRBV29-1 and TRBJ1-1, is SAVISQKPSRDICQRGTSLTIQCQVDSQVTMMFWYRQQPGQSLTLIATANQGSEATYESGFVIDKFPISRPNLTFSTLTVSNMSPEDSSIYLCSVTSLGIGTEAFFGQGTRLTVV.

The chain has TRBV29-1 and TRBJ2-5; 9 nucleotides line up with TRBD1. The CDR3 totals 16 residues. CDR1 and CDR2 (germline): SQVTM, ANQGSEA. The junction had 11 bases not matched to a gene; V was cut back by 1 base and J by 5 bases. CDR3 amino acids: CSVEGAPGQGLETQYF. As DNA, the CDR3 is TGCAGCGTTGAAGGGGCACCGGGACAGGGATTGGAGACCCAGTACTTC. The variable domain in full, completed from reference TRBV29-1 and TRBJ2-5, reads SAVISQKPSRDICQRGTSLTIQCQVDSQVTMMFWYRQQPGQSLTLIATANQGSEATYESGFVIDKFPISRPNLTFSTLTVSNMSPEDSSIYLCSVEGAPGQGLETQYFGPGTRLLVL.

CDR3 residues: CASSFMSRVGTDTQYF. CDR3 nucleotides: TGTGCCAGCAGTTTTATGTCCAGAGTAGGCACAGATACGCAGTATTTT. This rearrangement joins TRBV28 to TRBJ2-3, with D hard to call. The CDR3 covers 16 residues. Trimming stripped 3 bases from V and 1 base from J, with 14 bases between. Germline V gives CDR1 MDHEN, CDR2 SYDVKM.

This chain joins TRBV18 and TRBJ2-5; 8 bases are a match to TRBD2. With V trimmed by 3 bases and J by 2 bases, 5 bases remained unmatched. From germline, CDR1 is KGHSH and CDR2 LQKENI. The CDR3 consists of 15 residues. CDR3 amino acids: CASSPLREAQETQYF. CDR3 coding DNA: TGTGCCAGCTCACCTTTGCGGGAGGCTCAAGAGACCCAGTACTTC. Drawing the rest from reference TRBV18 and TRBJ2-5, the complete variable domain is NAGVMQNPRHLVRRRGQEARLRCSPMKGHSHVYWYRQLPEEGLKFMVYLQKENIIDESGMPKERFSAEFPKEGPSILRIQQVVRGDSAAYFCASSPLREAQETQYFGPGTRLLVL.

This sequence joins TRBV27 and TRBJ2-7, with 12 bases lining up with TRBD2. Germline V gene data show CDR1 as MNHEY and CDR2 as SMNVEV (reference sequence). This CDR3 has 16 residues. The V gene end was trimmed by 6 bases and the J gene end by 1 base; junction bases not matched to a gene: 7. Here the CDR3 reads CASRRLAGASSYEQYF. The CDR3 DNA reads as TGTGCCAGCAGAAGACTAGCGGGAGCGAGTTCCTACGAGCAGTACTTC.

The J gene is TRBJ2-5, the V gene TRBV30; 10 positions agree with TRBD2. Near its end, the DNA agrees better with TRBJ2-7, so the J call may be wrong. The CDR3 totals 12 residues. Germline assignment: CDR1 GTSNPN and CDR2 SVGIG (reference sequence). The CDR3 loop reads CAWTSGSNEQYF. For the CDR3, the DNA is TGTGCCTGGACTAGCGGGAGTAACGAGCAGTACTTC.

This clone showed up just a few times. The chain is built from TRBV5-1 and TRBJ2-3, with 8 bases matching TRBD1. CDR1 and CDR2 (germline): SGHRS, YFSETQ. The CDR3 loop spans 17 amino acids. After removal of 2 bases from V and 3 bases from J, the junction contained 11 bases not matched to a gene. The CDR3 region has the DNA TGCGCCAGCAGCTTCTGGACGACAGGGGAGATGACAGATACGCAGTATTTT. As protein: CASSFWTTGEMTDTQYF.

V is TRBV7-8 and J is TRBJ2-7, with D tentatively TRBD1 (6 bases). The CDR3 is made up of 14 amino acids. V lost 5 bases and J lost 4, with 15 bases in between. CDR1 SGHVS and CDR2 FQNEAQ come from the germline V gene. The CDR3 sequence is CASSGRDTPYEQYF. CDR3 nucleotides: TGTGCCAGCAGCGGCCGGGACACCCCTTACGAGCAGTACTTC.

V usage is TRBV11-2 and J usage is TRBJ2-2; D might be TRBD1 (6 bases). CDR1 is SGHAT, CDR2 FQNNGV, per germline. Trimming cost V 1 base and J 8 bases, with 17 bases left between them. The CDR3 spans 16 residues. CDR3 in DNA: TGTGCCAGCAGCTTAGTCTCAACAGGGAGTTTGGGGGAGCTGTTTTTT. This encodes CASSLVSTGSLGELFF.

The chain links TRBV28 to TRBJ2-2; D possibly corresponds to TRBD1 (6 bases). CDR3 length: 14 residues. Between the trimmed V and J ends, which lost 6 bases and 1 base, there was a span of 9 bases. Germline CDR1 and CDR2: MDHEN and SYDVKM. The CDR3 DNA reads TGTGCCAGCAGCCTACAGGGGAACACCGGGGAGCTGTTTTTT. As protein: CASSLQGNTGELFF.

The chain combines TRBV9 with TRBJ2-2; 8 positions match TRBD1. J was trimmed by 4 bases and V by 0 bases; bases with no gene match: 2. The CDR3 sequence is 15 residues long. From germline, CDR1 is SGDLS and CDR2 YYNGEE. CDR3 in amino acids: CASSVVTGGTGELFF. In DNA form, the CDR3 reads TGTGCCAGCAGCGTAGTAACAGGGGGCACCGGGGAGCTGTTTTTT.

The V and J genes are TRBV7-2 and TRBJ2-7, with D tentatively TRBD2 (6 bases). The CDR3 is 14 residues long. The V gene lost 1 base and the J gene lost 3 bases, with 10 bases spanning the gap. Germline V gene sequence: CDR1 SGHTA, CDR2 FQGNSA. This chain's CDR3 is CASSLELADYEQYF. CDR3 bases: TGTGCCAGCAGCTTAGAACTAGCAGACTACGAGCAGTACTTC.

This clone was seen just once. CDR3: CASSPSGQMSSGANVLTF. As DNA, the CDR3 is TGTGCCAGCAGCCCTAGCGGGCAGATGAGCTCTGGGGCCAACGTCCTGACTTTC. The chain employs TRBV9 and TRBJ2-6; TRBD2 matches 8 bases. There are 18 residues in the CDR3. Germline V gene data show CDR1 as SGDLS and CDR2 as YYNGEE. With V trimmed by 4 bases and J by 0 bases, 9 bases remained unmatched.

The rearrangement uses TRBV28 and TRBJ1-2; 10 nucleotides line up with TRBD1. CDR1 and CDR2 from the germline V gene are MDHEN and SYDVKM. The CDR3 is 12 residues long. Trimming removed 8 bases from V and 8 bases from J; junction bases left unmatched: 5. CDR3 nucleotides: TGTGCCAGCGGGGACAGGGGACGCGGCTACACCTTC. This sequence encodes CASGDRGRGYTF.

The rearrangement joins TRBV30 to TRBJ1-2; D remains unclear. Germline CDR1 and CDR2: GTSNPN and SVGIG (reference sequence). The CDR3 sequence is 11 residues long. V shed 1 base and J shed 7 bases, with 7 bases lying between them. The CDR3 DNA follows: TGTGCCTGGAGTGAGGGAGGTGGCTACACCTTC. Its translation: CAWSEGGGYTF.

The chain links TRBV5-4 to TRBJ2-7; TRBD2 agrees at 9 bases. The germline gives CDR1 SGHNT, CDR2 YYREEE (reference sequence). The CDR3 totals 15 residues. V trimming: 0 bases; J trimming: 2 bases; junction bases outside the gene matches: 3. CDR3 region: CASSLGTSAAYEQYF. The CDR3 coding sequence is TGTGCCAGCAGCTTGGGGACTAGCGCAGCCTACGAGCAGTACTTC.

V is TRBV4-1 and J is TRBJ1-5; D is possibly TRBD1 (5 bases). This CDR3 spans 17 amino acids. Germline V gene lookup returns CDR1 MGHRA and CDR2 YSYEKL. V was clipped by 1 base and J by 2 bases, with 15 bases between them. CDR3: CASSQGGGTGGNQPQHF. DNA for the CDR3: TGCGCCAGCAGCCAAGGTGGAGGAACGGGGGGCAATCAGCCCCAGCATTTT.

In this sample, this clone turned up once. The V gene is TRBV7-2, the J gene TRBJ2-7, with 7 bases aligning to TRBD2. This CDR3 spans 15 amino acids. Germline trimming cut 1 base from V and 2 bases from J; bases unmatched to any gene: 5. Germline V gene lookup returns CDR1 SGHTA and CDR2 FQGNSA. The CDR3 spells CASSLDPGTTYEQYF. CDR3 DNA sequence: TGTGCCAGCAGCTTAGACCCGGGGACTACCTACGAGCAGTACTTC.

J is TRBJ2-3 and V is TRBV5-6; tentative D call: TRBD2 (6 bases). V was pared by 2 bases and J by 0 bases, with 7 bases between. The CDR3 has 14 residues. Germline CDR1 is SGHDT and CDR2 is YYEEEE. Here the CDR3 reads CASSLGLSTDTQYF. As DNA, the CDR3 is TGTGCCAGCAGCTTAGGACTAAGCACAGATACGCAGTATTTT.

This rearrangement joins TRBV4-3 to TRBJ1-2; TRBD1 might be the D (5 bases). The CDR3 spans 16 residues. Germline CDR1 LGHNA, CDR2 YSLEER. V was trimmed by 1 base and J by 4 bases, leaving 16 bases between them. Here the CDR3 reads CASSQVPPDMVYGYTF. DNA for the CDR3: TGCGCCAGCAGCCAAGTCCCTCCGGACATGGTCTATGGCTACACCTTC.

This clone showed up just once. The J gene is TRBJ1-2, the V gene TRBV25-1; 12 bases match TRBD1. V lost 1 base to trimming and J lost 4 bases; unmatched junction nucleotides: 7. This CDR3 comprises 17 residues. Germline CDR1 is MGHDK and CDR2 is SYGVNS. The CDR3 loop reads CASSESGTGGAVYGYTF. The CDR3 DNA is TGTGCCAGCAGTGAATCGGGGACAGGGGGCGCTGTCTATGGCTACACCTTC.

In this sample, this clone turned up a few times. CDR3 DNA sequence: TGTGCCAGTAGTATCTCGGGATATGCGAACTATGGCTACACCTTC. Translating it yields CASSISGYANYGYTF. This chain links TRBV19 with TRBJ1-2; D remains unclear. CDR1 and CDR2 from the germline V gene are LNHDA and SQIVND (reference sequence). The CDR3 is made up of 15 amino acids. The germline V and J ends were trimmed by 3 bases and 2 bases, with 13 bases remaining between them. Full variable domain (remainder filled in from reference TRBV19 and TRBJ1-2): DGGITQSPKYLFRKEGQNVTLSCEQNLNHDAMYWYRQDPGQGLRLIYYSQIVNDFQKGDIAEGYSVSREKKESFPLTVTSAQKNPTAFYLCASSISGYANYGYTFGSGTRLTVV.

The V and J genes are TRBV6-5 and TRBJ2-1, with 12 nucleotides matching TRBD1. The V gene end was trimmed by 6 bases and the J gene end by 5 bases; junction bases not matched to a gene: 5. The CDR3 contains 15 residues. Germline V gene data show CDR1 as MNHEY and CDR2 as SVGAGI. The CDR3 nucleotides read TGTGCCAGCAGAACCGGGACAGGGGGCCACAATGAGCAGTTCTTC. It encodes CASRTGTGGHNEQFF.

The rearrangement uses TRBV5-1 and TRBJ2-2, with 9 bases lining up with TRBD1. This CDR3 contains 19 residues. From germline, CDR1 is SGHRS and CDR2 YFSETQ. Unmatched junction bases numbered 12, after V lost 2 bases and J lost 1 base. The CDR3 nucleotides are TGCGCCAGCAGCTTTTCAGTAGTTTCGACAGGGGGGAACACCGGGGAGCTGTTTTTT. The encoded protein is CASSFSVVSTGGNTGELFF. The whole variable domain, filled in from reference TRBV5-1 and TRBJ2-2, reads KAGVTQTPRYLIKTRGQQVTLSCSPISGHRSVSWYQQTPGQGLQFLFEYFSETQRNKGNFPGRFSGRQFSNSRSEMNVSTLELGDSALYLCASSFSVVSTGGNTGELFFGEGSRLTVL.

V gene TRBV5-1 combines with J gene TRBJ1-3, with a possible D match to TRBD1 (5 bases). Germline assignment: CDR1 SGHRS and CDR2 YFSETQ. Trimming took 7 bases from V and 0 from J, leaving 11 bases between them. The CDR3 sequence is 14 residues long. This CDR3 reads CASADSVSGNTIYF. The CDR3 DNA is TGCGCCAGCGCCGACAGCGTCTCTGGAAACACCATATATTTT.

The rearrangement links TRBV6-6 to TRBJ1-1, with 11 bases fitting TRBD1. The germline V gene encodes CDR1 MNHNY and CDR2 SVGAGI (reference sequence). The J segment lost 7 bases and the V segment lost 6 bases, leaving 7 bases of the junction unmatched. The CDR3 runs 14 residues. The CDR3 spells CASSQGQGGVEAFF. DNA for the CDR3: TGTGCCAGCAGCCAGGGACAGGGGGGGGTTGAAGCTTTCTTT.

The chain recombines TRBV7-8 with TRBJ2-7; D remains unclear. Trimming pared 6 bases from V and 13 bases from J, leaving 19 bases between. The CDR3 runs 12 residues. CDR1 is SGHVS and CDR2 is FQNEAQ in the germline V gene. In DNA form, the CDR3 reads TGTGCCAGCAGGTCGGGCTCACCCATTATTTACTTC. It is translated as CASRSGSPIIYF.

This clone was picked up one time. The chain is built from TRBV7-6 and TRBJ1-4, with D possibly matching TRBD1 (5 bases). Trimming removed 4 bases at V and 3 bases at J, with 15 bases between. The CDR3 spans 16 residues. Germline CDR1 is SGHVS and CDR2 is FNYEAQ. The CDR3 DNA reads TGTGCCAGCAGCTCTCCTCGGGGGGTGGCTAATGAAAAACTGTTTTTT. It codes for CASSSPRGVANEKLFF.

The chain joins TRBV4-3 to TRBJ2-7; D is unresolved. The V end lost 0 bases, the J end lost 0 bases, and 9 bases lay between the germline ends. CDR3 length: 15 residues. Germline assignment: CDR1 LGHNA and CDR2 YSLEER. The CDR3 spells CASSQEHPVSYEQYF. The CDR3 region has the DNA TGCGCCAGCAGCCAAGAACACCCGGTCTCCTACGAGCAGTACTTC.

The chain has TRBV28 and TRBJ1-4; TRBD1 aligns across 9 bases. V lost 2 bases and J lost 4; bases outside the gene matches: 2. The CDR3 loop spans 15 amino acids. Germline loops: CDR1 MDHEN, CDR2 SYDVKM. The DNA for the CDR3 is TGTGCCAGCAGTTTAGACAGGGGGTATAATGAAAAACTGTTTTTT. This sequence encodes CASSLDRGYNEKLFF.

The chain has TRBV27 and TRBJ2-7; 7 bases line up with TRBD2. This CDR3 comprises 15 residues. Per the germline V gene, CDR1 is MNHEY and CDR2 is SMNVEV (reference sequence). The J segment lost 2 bases and the V segment lost 4 bases, leaving 8 bases of the junction unmatched. The CDR3 DNA reads TGTGCCAGCAGTTCCTTAGCGGGTAGAGCCTACGAGCAGTACTTC. Translated: CASSSLAGRAYEQYF.